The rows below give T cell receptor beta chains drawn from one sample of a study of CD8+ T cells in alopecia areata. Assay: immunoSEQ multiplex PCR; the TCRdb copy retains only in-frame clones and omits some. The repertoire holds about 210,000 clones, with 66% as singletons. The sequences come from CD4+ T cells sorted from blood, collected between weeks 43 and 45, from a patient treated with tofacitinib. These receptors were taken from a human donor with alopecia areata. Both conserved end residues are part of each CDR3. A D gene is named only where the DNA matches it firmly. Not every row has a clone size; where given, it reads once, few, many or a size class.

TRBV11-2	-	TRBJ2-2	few	CASRALGLKNTGELFF	TGTGCCAGCAGGGCCCTGGGGCTAAAGAACACCGGGGAGCTGTTTTTT
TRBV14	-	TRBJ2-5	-	CASSQDTGTETQYF	TGTGCCAGCAGCCAAGATACGGGAACGGAGACCCAGTACTTC
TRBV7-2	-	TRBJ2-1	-	CASNLGGPVEQFF	TGTGCCAGCAACCTCGGGGGGCCCGTTGAGCAGTTCTTC
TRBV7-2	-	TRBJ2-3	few	CASSLATSSRRVTDTQYF	TGTGCCAGCAGCTTAGCAACTTCTAGCAGGAGGGTCACAGATACGCAGTATTTT
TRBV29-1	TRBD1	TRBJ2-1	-	CSAGQGSSYNEQFF	TGCAGCGCCGGACAGGGGAGCTCCTACAATGAGCAGTTCTTC
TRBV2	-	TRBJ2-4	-	CASTKDSLRDIQYF	TGTGCCAGCACTAAAGACTCTCTGCGGGACATTCAGTACTTC
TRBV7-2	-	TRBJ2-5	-	CASTSGRPETQYF	TGTGCCAGCACCTCGGGGAGGCCCGAGACCCAGTACTTC
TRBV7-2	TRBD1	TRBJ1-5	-	CASSLPGTGTGQPQHF	TGTGCCAGCAGCTTGCCCGGGACAGGGACGGGCCAGCCCCAGCATTTT
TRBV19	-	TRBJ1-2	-	CATTRGGLYGYTF	TGTGCCACCACCCGCGGCGGCCTCTATGGCTACACCTTC
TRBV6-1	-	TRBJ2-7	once	CASSETRREQYF	TGTGCCAGCAGTGAGACCCGAAGGGAGCAGTACTTC
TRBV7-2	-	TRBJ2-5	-	CASSSSVETQYF	TGTGCCAGCAGCTCCTCCGTGGAGACCCAGTACTTC
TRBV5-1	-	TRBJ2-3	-	CASRSNTDTQYF	TGCGCCAGCAGATCCAACACAGATACGCAGTATTTT
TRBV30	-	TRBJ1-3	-	CAYHRASGNTIYF	TGTGCCTACCACAGGGCCTCTGGAAACACCATATATTTT
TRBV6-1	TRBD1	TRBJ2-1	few	CASSEGTGSLNEQFF	TGTGCCAGCAGTGAAGGGACAGGGAGCCTTAATGAGCAGTTCTTC
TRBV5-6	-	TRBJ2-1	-	CASSLIGNEQFF	TGTGCCAGCAGCTTGATAGGCAATGAGCAGTTCTTC
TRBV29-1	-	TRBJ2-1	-	CSVETPRSSYNEQFF	TGCAGCGTTGAGACACCCAGGAGCTCCTACAATGAGCAGTTCTTC
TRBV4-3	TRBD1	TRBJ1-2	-	CASSQDRGYSDNYGYTF	TGCGCCAGCAGCCAAGACAGGGGGTATTCGGATAACTATGGCTACACCTTC
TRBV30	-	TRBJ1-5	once	CALARSSNQPQHF	TGTGCCCTGGCACGGTCAAGCAATCAGCCCCAGCATTTT
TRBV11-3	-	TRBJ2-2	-	CASSSQSGELFF	TGTGCCAGCAGCTCTCAGTCCGGGGAGCTGTTTTTT
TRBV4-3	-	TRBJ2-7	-	CASSQGEGVSYEQYF	TGCGCCAGCAGCCAAGGTGAAGGGGTATCCTACGAGCAGTACTTC
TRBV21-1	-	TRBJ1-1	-	CASSREALMNTEAFF	TGTGCCAGCAGCAGGGAGGCGCTAATGAACACTGAAGCTTTCTTT
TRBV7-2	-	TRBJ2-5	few	CASSFLATAKETQYF	TGTGCCAGCAGCTTCCTCGCTACAGCAAAAGAGACCCAGTACTTC
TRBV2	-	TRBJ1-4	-	CASSSGLEGRKEKLFF	TGTGCCAGCAGTTCGGGGCTGGAGGGTCGAAAGGAAAAACTGTTTTTT
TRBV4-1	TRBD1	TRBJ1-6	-	CASSQEWDRLSYNSPLHF	TGCGCCAGCAGCCAAGAATGGGACAGGCTCTCCTATAATTCACCCCTCCACTTT
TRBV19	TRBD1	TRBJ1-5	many	CASSMDRGQPQHF	TGTGCCAGTAGTATGGACAGGGGCCAGCCCCAGCATTTT
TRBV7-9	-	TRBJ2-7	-	CASSYRAEQYF	TGTGCCAGCAGCTACAGGGCCGAGCAGTACTTC
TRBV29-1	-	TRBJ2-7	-	CSVAGRASSYEQYF	TGCAGCGTTGCCGGCCGAGCGAGCTCCTACGAGCAGTACTTC
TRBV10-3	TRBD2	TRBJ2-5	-	CAISQLATETQYF	TGTGCCATCAGTCAACTAGCGACGGAGACCCAGTACTTC
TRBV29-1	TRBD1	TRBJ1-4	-	CSGRDSHNEKLFF	TGCAGCGGAAGGGACAGTCATAATGAAAAACTGTTTTTT
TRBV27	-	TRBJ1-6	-	CASSLYGSSNYNSPLHF	TGTGCCAGCAGTTTATATGGCAGCTCTAACTATAATTCACCCCTCCACTTT
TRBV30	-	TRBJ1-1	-	CAWSELNTEAFF	TGTGCCTGGTCCGAACTGAACACTGAAGCTTTCTTT
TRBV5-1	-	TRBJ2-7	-	CASSILPTGTVSYEQYF	TGCGCCAGCAGCATACTACCGACCGGGACCGTCTCCTACGAGCAGTACTTC
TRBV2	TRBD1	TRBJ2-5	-	CASSDDRGRKTQYF	TGTGCCAGCAGTGATGACAGGGGGCGAAAGACCCAGTACTTC
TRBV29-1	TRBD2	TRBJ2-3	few	CSVLPRLAGGQDTQYF	TGCAGCGTCCTACCCCGGTTAGCGGGGGGGCAGGATACGCAGTATTTT
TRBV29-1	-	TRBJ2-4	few	CSVFIPSLGIQYF	TGCAGCGTTTTTATACCTAGCCTAGGCATTCAGTACTTC
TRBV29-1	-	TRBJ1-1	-	CSVNRVLDTEAFF	TGCAGCGTAAACAGGGTTTTAGACACTGAAGCTTTCTTT
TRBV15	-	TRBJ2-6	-	CATSRDPRRSGANVLTF	TGTGCCACCAGCAGAGATCCGAGGCGCTCTGGGGCCAACGTCCTGACTTTC
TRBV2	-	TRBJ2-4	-	CASSERASRENIQYF	TGTGCCAGCAGTGAACGCGCGAGTAGGGAAAACATTCAGTACTTC
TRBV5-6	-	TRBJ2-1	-	CASSLSGEQFF	TGTGCCAGCAGCCTCAGTGGTGAGCAGTTCTTC
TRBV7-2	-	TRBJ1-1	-	CASSLGSLGIYTEAFF	TGTGCCAGCAGCTTGGGGAGTCTGGGGATATACACTGAAGCTTTCTTT
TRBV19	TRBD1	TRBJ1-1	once	CASIMGTGGMNTEAFF	TGTGCCAGTATCATGGGGACAGGGGGCATGAACACTGAAGCTTTCTTT
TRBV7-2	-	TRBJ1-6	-	CASSLQSSYNSPLHF	TGTGCCAGCAGCTTACAGAGCTCCTATAATTCACCCCTCCACTTT
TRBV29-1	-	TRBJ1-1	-	CSVDSGPEAFF	TGCAGCGTTGACTCCGGGCCTGAAGCTTTCTTT
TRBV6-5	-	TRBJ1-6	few	CASSYSVRDRSPLHF	TGTGCCAGCAGTTACTCAGTAAGGGATCGATCACCCCTCCACTTT
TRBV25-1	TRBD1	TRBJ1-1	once	CASSASTGNPTAFF	TGTGCCAGCAGTGCCTCGACAGGGAACCCCACAGCTTTCTTT